This TCR beta chain originates from a study of blood T cell repertoires in COVID-19. Profiled with immunoSEQ multiplex PCR; TCRdb holds only in-frame clones, not every one. In the table there are fewer than 100,000 clones, about 85% of which are singletons. This clone was counted a single time. This CDR3 contains 16 residues. Per germline, CDR1 GTSNPN and CDR2 SVGIG (reference sequence). The ends lost 0 bases at V and 5 bases at J; junction bases unmatched: 5. The genes are TRBV30 and TRBJ2-2; 11 nucleotides align to TRBD2. This TCR was sampled from a man in his fifties or sixties with acute or convalescent COVID-19. Specimen: peripheral blood. The CDR3 loop is CAWSVVAGGWTGELFF. For the CDR3, the DNA is TGTGCCTGGAGTGTGGTAGCGGGAGGGTGGACCGGGGAGCTGTTTTTT.